The source of this T cell receptor (beta chain) is a study of T cells in Graves' hyperthyroidism and ophthalmopathy. Study observations and caveats: The model identified upcoming ophthalmopathy a median approximately six months ahead of onset. Blood also showed most of the thyroid clonotypes that were expanded above 0.001.

Graves' hyperthyroidism qualified as stable when ophthalmopathy did not progress within 18 months. Clinical symptoms, serum thyroxine and TRAb, thyroid ultrasound and orbital computed tomography together formed the diagnostic basis. The ends lost 6 bases at V and 3 bases at J; junction bases unmatched: 8. Germline-derived CDR1 and CDR2 are DFQATT and SNEGSKA (reference sequence). The CDR3 contains 13 residues. This clonotype was recorded at least ten times. Its antigen is not known. Researchers amplified the TCR beta CDR3 regions from RNA transcripts. The HTBI primer set was used in a first-round RT-PCR of the TCR CDR3. TCRdb ran MiXCR on the multiplex PCR reads and lists one entry per CDR3 protein. The sample lists about 610,000 distinct CDR3 sequences, 40% to 55% seen once, with roughly 8.2% in the top ten.

This TCR derives from a woman between 18 and 30 years old with Graves' hyperthyroidism. The sequencing sample was made of peripheral blood or thyroid tissue (not recorded which). The chain combines TRBV20-1 with TRBJ2-7; 7 positions agree with TRBD2. As DNA, the CDR3 is TGCAGTGCCACCGGACTAGTGCTCTACGAGCAGTACTTC. It translates to CSATGLVLYEQYF.